Listed here is a single T cell receptor (beta chain). Patients were excluded for autoimmune disease history or systemic immunosuppression. This CDR3 is 14 amino acids long. Germline CDR1 and CDR2: MGHRA and YSYEKL. This specimen belongs to a study of OX40 agonist ivuxolimab in advanced cancers. Study-level information: Partial responses were observed in three patients, of whom one had hepatocellular carcinoma and two had cutaneous melanoma.

Sequenced by immunoSEQ multiplex PCR; TCRdb stores in-frame clones only, minus some. The table records about 49,000 clones, 85% to 95% of them present only once. The chain couples TRBV4-1 to TRBJ2-5, with unresolved D. The J call may be in error: the DNA end matches TRBJ2-7 better. The sequencing used CD4+ or CD8+ T cells sorted from blood, collected in a trial of the OX40 agonist ivuxolimab. This TCR was sampled from an adult with an advanced solid tumor such as melanoma, head and neck, liver or kidney cancer. The CDR3 loop reads CASSQDRASYEQYF. CDR3 coding DNA: TGCGCCAGCAGCCAAGACCGGGCGTCCTACGAGCAGTACTTC.